A single sample is the source of the 29 T cell receptor beta chains below, sequenced in a study of blood T cells in healthy people across ages. Alongside a J-beta primer mix, a sample-barcoded 5' primer served in a second PCR lasting roughly 7 to 11 cycles. A single record per CDR3 protein comes from TCRdb applying MiXCR to the 5' RACE reads. The data contain around 850,000 distinct CDR3 sequences, approximately 35% of them singletons. Input material: blood. The source is a man in his late teens or twenties in good health.

This clonotype was seen only once. The chain uses TRBV6-5 and TRBJ1-2; D possibly corresponds to TRBD1 (5 bases). The CDR3 length is 16 residues. V gave up 7 bases and J gave up 3 bases, with 21 bases separating them. Per the germline V gene, CDR1 is MNHEY and CDR2 is SVGAGI. CDR3 in DNA: TGTGCCAGCATTCAGTGGGACGGCAAACGTCACTATGGCTACACCTTC. Its protein is CASIQWDGKRHYGYTF.

V is TRBV11-2 and J is TRBJ2-5; possibly TRBD1 for D (7 bases). The germline V gene encodes CDR1 SGHAT and CDR2 FQNNGV. The CDR3 is 15 amino acids. Trimming removed 6 bases from V and 2 bases from J, with 16 bases in between. This CDR3 is CASRKPGGMQETQYF. DNA of the CDR3: TGTGCCAGCAGGAAACCAGGGGGGATGCAAGAGACCCAGTACTTC.

This clonotype was found a few times. V and J are TRBV20-1 and TRBJ2-3, with 7 bases lining up with TRBD1. This CDR3 has 15 amino acids. Germline V lookup: CDR1 DFQATT, CDR2 SNEGSKA (reference sequence). The trim removed 5 bases at V and 3 bases at J, leaving 11 bases unmatched. CDR3 in DNA: TGCAGTGCTCGTGACAACAGGGGATGGACAGATACGCAGTATTTT. It yields the protein CSARDNRGWTDTQYF.

This clonotype showed up just a few times. The J gene is TRBJ2-3, the V gene TRBV5-4; D might be TRBD2 (6 bases). Germline V gives CDR1 SGHNT, CDR2 YYREEE (reference sequence). CDR3 length: 18 amino acids. V shed 2 bases and J shed 2 bases, with 21 bases lying between them. The CDR3 DNA follows: TGTGCCAGCAGCTTTTATTGGGGTGCGGGGACCTACACAGATACGCAGTATTTT. Translating it yields CASSFYWGAGTYTDTQYF.

This clonotype showed up many times. The genes are TRBV12-3 or TRBV12-4 and TRBJ1-4, with TRBD1 matching 8 bases. The CDR3 has 13 amino acids. Germline trimming cut 5 bases from V and 7 bases from J; bases unmatched to any gene: 3. CDR3 loop: CASSRTGFEKLFF. DNA of the CDR3: TGTGCCAGCAGTCGGACAGGGTTTGAAAAACTGTTTTTT.

The sample holds a few counts of this clonotype. The gene calls are TRBV5-5 and TRBJ1-4; D ambiguous. Per the germline V gene, CDR1 is SGHKS and CDR2 is YYEKEE (reference sequence). V dropped 0 bases and J dropped 4 bases, with 7 bases sitting between them. The CDR3 covers 14 residues. DNA of the CDR3: TGTGCCAGCAGCTTGGTTCAGCTTAATGAAAAACTGTTTTTT. It specifies CASSLVQLNEKLFF.

There are many counts of this clonotype. The gene calls are TRBV20-1 and TRBJ1-2; D not certain. This CDR3 has 14 residues. CDR1 and CDR2 from the germline V gene are DFQATT and SNEGSKA (reference sequence). V lost 0 bases and J 8 bases, leaving 16 bases between the germline ends. The CDR3 DNA sequence: TGCAGTGCTAGAGATAAGCTCCACGACTCAGGCTACACCTTC. Protein: CSARDKLHDSGYTF.

This chain links TRBV25-1 with TRBJ1-1; perhaps TRBD1 as D (5 bases). CDR3 length: 15 residues. CDR1 is MGHDK and CDR2 is SYGVNS in the germline V gene. V was pared by 7 bases and J by 3 bases, with 18 bases between. The CDR3 nucleotides are TGTGCCAGCAATCCCGGGGAGGGGTCGGACACTGAAGCTTTCTTT. It yields the protein CASNPGEGSDTEAFF. The full variable domain, completed using reference TRBV25-1 and TRBJ1-1, is EADIYQTPRYLVIGTGKKITLECSQTMGHDKMYWYQQDPGMELHLIHYSYGVNSTEKGDLSSESTVSRIRTEHFPLTLESARPSHTSQYLCASNPGEGSDTEAFFGQGTRLTVV.

The chain employs TRBV29-1 and TRBJ2-5; 8 bases fit TRBD1. Germline V CDR1 and CDR2: SQVTM, ANQGSEA. Trimming took 2 bases from V and 11 from J; bases not matched to a gene: 22. This CDR3 has 17 residues. For the CDR3, the DNA is TGCAGCGTTGAACGGTCGCCGGGACAGGCGTATTACAATGAGCAGTACTTC. Its protein product is CSVERSPGQAYYNEQYF.

The CDR3 spells CASSLEYRENEQFF. CDR3 bases: TGCGCCAGCAGCTTGGAATACAGGGAGAATGAGCAGTTCTTC. The V call is TRBV5-1, the J call TRBJ2-1; a possible D gene is TRBD1 (6 bases). V was pared by 0 bases and J by 7 bases, with 11 bases between. This CDR3 is built from 14 residues. The germline V gene has CDR1 SGHRS and CDR2 YFSETQ.

The chain links TRBV5-5 to TRBJ2-3; the D is unclear. CDR1 is SGHKS and CDR2 is YYEKEE in the germline V gene (reference sequence). The CDR3 totals 12 residues. Trimming stripped 4 bases from V and 1 base from J, with 4 bases between. The CDR3 DNA follows: TGTGCCAGCAGCGGCCGCACAGATACGCAGTATTTT. Its translation is CASSGRTDTQYF. Combining the CDR3 with reference TRBV5-5 and TRBJ2-3 gives the whole variable domain DAGVTQSPTHLIKTRGQQVTLRCSPISGHKSVSWYQQVLGQGPQFIFQYYEKEERGRGNFPDRFSARQFPNYSSELNVNALLLGDSALYLCASSGRTDTQYFGPGTRLTVL.

This clonotype was seen a handful of times. J is TRBJ1-2 and V is TRBV20-1; maybe TRBD1 (6 bases). The CDR3 sequence is 13 residues long. V was shortened by 0 bases and J by 6 bases, with 11 bases between the two germline ends. Germline-derived CDR1 and CDR2 are DFQATT and SNEGSKA (reference sequence). Here the CDR3 reads CSARETGWNGYTF. The CDR3 DNA is TGCAGTGCTAGAGAAACAGGGTGGAATGGCTACACCTTC.

This chain joins TRBV5-5 and TRBJ2-3; the D gene could be TRBD1 or TRBD2 (5 bases each). This CDR3 contains 13 residues. With 4 bases removed from V and 6 bases from J, the gap between germline ends came to 12 bases. From germline, CDR1 is SGHKS and CDR2 YYEKEE (reference sequence). CDR3 in amino acids: CASSVPGQDTQYF. For the CDR3, the DNA is TGTGCCAGCAGCGTCCCGGGGCAGGATACGCAGTATTTT.

V is TRBV5-1 and J is TRBJ2-1; no clear D gene. Germline V gene lookup returns CDR1 SGHRS and CDR2 YFSETQ. Trimming took off 6 bases at V and 10 bases at J, with 20 bases between the two ends. CDR3 length: 14 residues. This CDR3 reads CASTQTPPSTEQFF. As DNA, the CDR3 is TGCGCCAGCACCCAGACCCCTCCAAGCACAGAGCAGTTCTTC.

Points on this clonotype: A much larger clone differs from this one at a single base, so this may be a read error. V and J are TRBV9 and TRBJ2-1; 7 nucleotides agree with TRBD2. J gave up 0 bases and V 3 bases, and 3 bases lay outside the gene matches. The CDR3 is 15 amino acids. Germline V lookup: CDR1 SGDLS, CDR2 YYNGEE. CDR3 in amino acids: CASSGAGSSYNEQFF. The CDR3 nucleotides are TGTGCCAGCAGCGGAGCGGGGAGCTCCTACAATGAGCAGTTCTTC.

V and J are TRBV20-1 and TRBJ2-3; 7 nucleotides match TRBD1. The V segment lost 3 bases and the J segment 2 bases; nucleotides outside the gene matches: 5. The V gene's germline CDR1 is DFQATT and CDR2 SNEGSKA (reference sequence). CDR3 length equals 14 residues. CDR3 amino acids: CSASQTGITDTQYF. The CDR3 nucleotides are TGCAGTGCTAGCCAGACAGGGATCACAGATACGCAGTATTTT.

This clonotype turned up a few times. J is TRBJ2-1 and V is TRBV12-3 or TRBV12-4; 7 bases are a match to TRBD2. This CDR3 contains 16 residues. V trimming: 0 bases; J trimming: 9 bases; junction bases outside the gene matches: 11. DNA of the CDR3: TGTGCCAGCAGTTTAGCGCTTGCCGGGAGGAGCGGTGAGCAGTTCTTC. Translation: CASSLALAGRSGEQFF.

This chain joins TRBV19 and TRBJ2-1; D could derive from TRBD1 or TRBD2 (5 bases each). Trimming pared 1 base from V and 6 bases from J, leaving 13 bases between. Looked up from germline, CDR1 is LNHDA and CDR2 is SQIVND (reference sequence). This CDR3 spans 15 amino acids. The CDR3 here is CASSIVGGLGNEQFF. The CDR3 region has the DNA TGTGCCAGTAGTATAGTTGGGGGTCTCGGCAATGAGCAGTTCTTC.

The J gene is TRBJ2-1, the V gene TRBV12-3 or TRBV12-4; 9 positions agree with TRBD2. This CDR3 contains 14 residues. J lost 4 bases, V lost 10 bases, and 8 bases had no gene match. Here the CDR3 DNA reads TGTGCCACCAGGGGCGGGGGGGGGTACAATGAGCAGTTCTTC. As protein: CATRGGGGYNEQFF.

CDR3 residues: CASSYLRRQSTSYGYTF. Here the CDR3 DNA reads TGTGCCAGCAGTTACCTTCGTCGGCAGTCTACGTCCTATGGCTACACCTTC. The chain carries TRBV6-2 or TRBV6-3 and TRBJ1-2; no definite D call. V was trimmed by 2 bases and J by 4 bases, leaving 20 bases between them. Germline CDR1 and CDR2: MNHEY and SVGEGT. CDR3 length: 17 residues.

The rearrangement links TRBV6-5 to TRBJ1-6; the match to TRBD1 covers 10 bases. In germline, CDR1 is MNHEY, CDR2 SVGAGI. V lost 4 bases, J lost 11 bases, and 8 bases stayed unmatched. CDR3 length: 15 residues. The CDR3 protein is CASSFAGTGATPLHF. In DNA, the CDR3 is TGTGCCAGCAGTTTCGCCGGGACAGGGGCTACACCCCTCCACTTT.

V is TRBV12-3 or TRBV12-4 and J is TRBJ2-1; possibly TRBD2 for D (5 bases). The germline V and J ends were trimmed by 5 bases and 4 bases, with 18 bases remaining between them. The CDR3 is 16 residues long. CDR3 residues: CASSPVLANIYNEQFF. In DNA, the CDR3 is TGTGCCAGCAGTCCTGTATTAGCGAACATATACAATGAGCAGTTCTTC.

With regard to this clonotype: With a much larger clone just one base away, this may be a read error. The rearrangement joins TRBV7-6 to TRBJ2-5; the match to TRBD1 covers 10 bases. Germline V gene sequence: CDR1 SGHVS, CDR2 FNYEAQ. This CDR3 comprises 14 residues. V shed 5 bases, J shed 11 bases, and the junction held 11 bases outside the gene matches. CDR3 residues: CASSPDRGTNEQYF. CDR3 coding DNA: TGTGCCAGCAGCCCGGACAGGGGGACCAATGAGCAGTACTTC.

This chain uses TRBV29-1 with TRBJ2-2; D is ambiguous. The CDR3 totals 13 residues. Trimming removed 2 bases from V and 6 bases from J, with 10 bases in between. The germline V gene has CDR1 SQVTM and CDR2 ANQGSEA. The CDR3 reads CSVENGRSGELFF. CDR3 coding DNA: TGCAGCGTTGAAAATGGGCGGTCCGGGGAGCTGTTTTTT.

With regard to this clonotype: Possible read error: a much larger clone is one base away. The CDR3 region has the DNA TGTGCCGGCAGCAAAGGACTAGCGGCCACAGATACGCAGTATTTT. Encoded protein: CAGSKGLAATDTQYF. The chain has TRBV9 and TRBJ2-3; TRBD2 matches 10 bases. There are 15 residues in the CDR3. From germline, CDR1 is SGDLS and CDR2 YYNGEE.

This clonotype was seen a few times. Written as DNA, the CDR3 is TGTGCCACCAGCAGAGACAGGGGCACCCATGAAAAACTGTTTTTT. As protein: CATSRDRGTHEKLFF. The rearrangement links TRBV15 to TRBJ1-4, with a weak D call TRBD1 (6 bases). The CDR3 is made up of 15 amino acids. Germline CDR1 and CDR2: LNHNV and YYDKDF (reference sequence). The V end was cut by 0 bases, the J end by 6 bases, with 11 bases between.

The V call is TRBV7-9, the J call TRBJ2-1; 10 nucleotides agree with TRBD2. The last part of the DNA fits TRBJ2-7 better; the J call may be wrong. The CDR3 consists of 15 residues. Germline-derived CDR1 and CDR2 are SEHNR and FQNEAQ (reference sequence). CDR3: CASSGTSGANNEQYF. Here the CDR3 DNA reads TGTGCCAGCAGCGGTACTAGCGGGGCAAACAATGAGCAGTACTTC.

J is TRBJ1-1 and V is TRBV20-1; a weak D match, TRBD1 (6 bases). CDR3 length: 14 residues. Germline loops: CDR1 DFQATT, CDR2 SNEGSKA (reference sequence). V lost 2 bases and J 3 bases, leaving 13 bases between the germline ends. In DNA form, the CDR3 reads TGCAGTGCTAGATCAGGGGCCGGTTACACTGAAGCTTTCTTT. As protein: CSARSGAGYTEAFF.

The rearrangement uses TRBV7-9 and TRBJ2-1; D gene uncertain. CDR1 is SEHNR, CDR2 FQNEAQ, per germline (reference sequence). Trimming shortened V by 5 bases and J by 5 bases, and 13 bases separated the two germline ends. The CDR3 is made up of 14 amino acids. CDR3 sequence (DNA): TGTGCCAGCAGCCCCTGGGGTGGTCACAATGAGCAGTTCTTC. Its protein is CASSPWGGHNEQFF. The full variable domain, its missing parts supplied by reference TRBV7-9 and TRBJ2-1, is DTGVSQNPRHKITKRGQNVTFRCDPISEHNRLYWYRQTLGQGPEFLTYFQNEAQLEKSRLLSDRFSAERPKGSFSTLEIQRTEQGDSAMYLCASSPWGGHNEQFFGPGTRLTVL.